The source of this T cell receptor beta chain is a study of cytomegalovirus exposure and HLA in healthy donors. Turning to the study itself: Per a later analysis, the roughly 680 first-cohort and approximately 120 validation repertoires shared one platform.

Some clones are missing from TCRdb's copy, which holds only in-frame ones; the method was immunoSEQ multiplex PCR. The table has roughly 130,000 clones, around 92% seen once; the top ten hold approximately 3.3%. The CDR3 is made up of 15 amino acids. The ends were cut back, 7 bases at V and 0 bases at J, with 13 bases in the middle. From germline, CDR1 is MDHEN and CDR2 SYDVKM. The source material was PBMCs. The chain joins TRBV28 to TRBJ2-1; no clear D. This sequence was found in a man in his thirties or forties in good health and CMV-seronegative. This CDR3 reads CASTPGPSSYNEQFF. CDR3 in DNA: TGTGCCAGCACCCCCGGCCCTAGCTCCTACAATGAGCAGTTCTTC. The variable domain in full, completed from reference TRBV28 and TRBJ2-1, reads DVKVTQSSRYLVKRTGEKVFLECVQDMDHENMFWYRQDPGLGLRLIYFSYDVKMKEKGDIPEGYSVSREKKERFSLILESASTNQTSMYLCASTPGPSSYNEQFFGPGTRLTVL.